This TCR beta chain came from a study of OX40 agonist ivuxolimab in advanced cancers. For the study at large: Mean age approximately 59 years, range roughly 23 to 79; 82.7% male. General study results and limits: Expanded peripheral T cell antigen specificity was not determined. In the 0.1 to 3.0 mg/kg range, CD4+ and CD8+ blood T cells had expanded clonally by week 6.

Germline V gene sequence: CDR1 SNHLY, CDR2 FYNNEI. The CDR3 has 14 residues. The germline V and J ends were trimmed by 7 bases and 2 bases, with 14 bases remaining between them. Concerning this clone itself: The antigen is unknown.

The protocol was immunoSEQ multiplex PCR, while the TCRdb copy is restricted to in-frame clones and leaves out a portion. The sample contains 75,000 to 90,000 clones, more than 80% of which appear only once. The sequences come from CD4+ or CD8+ T cells sorted from blood, collected in a trial of the OX40 agonist ivuxolimab. The sequence was obtained from an adult with an advanced solid tumor such as melanoma, head and neck, liver or kidney cancer. The V call is TRBV2, the J call TRBJ2-5; a possible D gene is TRBD2 (6 bases). CDR3 nucleotide sequence: TGTGCCAGCACTCTGGCAGGGACTCAAGAGACCCAGTACTTC. Translation: CASTLAGTQETQYF. The full variable domain, in which reference TRBV2 and TRBJ2-5 provide the parts outside the CDR3, is EPEVTQTPSHQVTQMGQEVILRCVPISNHLYFYWYRQILGQKVEFLVSFYNNEISEKSEIFDDQFSVERPDGSNFTLKIRSTKLEDSAMYFCASTLAGTQETQYFGPGTRLLVL.